This T cell receptor beta chain was profiled in a study of a mutant IDH1 vaccine in newly diagnosed glioma. Time point defined: week 47, end of study. Each dose delivered 300 ug of mutant IDH1 20-mer peptide subcutaneously with imiquimod. Of note for this clone: The antigen remains unidentified.

Germline V CDR1 and CDR2: KGHSH, LQKENI. V was shortened by 0 bases and J by 4 bases, with 10 bases between the two germline ends. CDR3 length: 15 residues. Some clones are missing from TCRdb's copy, which holds only in-frame ones; the method was immunoSEQ multiplex PCR. Of around 54,000 clones listed, roughly 80% were seen once; the top ten hold roughly 3.2%. The chain is built from TRBV18 and TRBJ1-5; D is uncertain. The sample in question was PBMCs, obtained from a glioma patient whose treatment included an IDH1 peptide vaccine. The source of this sequence is a woman in her forties or fifties with glioma. CDR3 sequence reads: CASSPPAGKNQPQHF. The CDR3 DNA is TGTGCCAGCTCACCACCGGCGGGGAAGAATCAGCCCCAGCATTTT. Complete variable domain (other parts from reference TRBV18 and TRBJ1-5): NAGVMQNPRHLVRRRGQEARLRCSPMKGHSHVYWYRQLPEEGLKFMVYLQKENIIDESGMPKERFSAEFPKEGPSILRIQQVVRGDSAAYFCASSPPAGKNQPQHFGDGTRLSIL.